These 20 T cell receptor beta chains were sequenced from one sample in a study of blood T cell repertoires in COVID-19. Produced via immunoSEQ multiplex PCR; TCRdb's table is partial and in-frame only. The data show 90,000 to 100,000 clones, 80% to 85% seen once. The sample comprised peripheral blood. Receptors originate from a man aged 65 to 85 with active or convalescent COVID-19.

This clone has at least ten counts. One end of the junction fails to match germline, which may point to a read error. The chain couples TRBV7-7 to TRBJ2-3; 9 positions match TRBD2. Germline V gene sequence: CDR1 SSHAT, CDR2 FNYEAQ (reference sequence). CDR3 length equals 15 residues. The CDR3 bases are TGTGCTAGCAGCCCTGGGACTAGCAGCACAGATACGCAGTATTTT. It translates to CASSPGTSSTDTQYF.

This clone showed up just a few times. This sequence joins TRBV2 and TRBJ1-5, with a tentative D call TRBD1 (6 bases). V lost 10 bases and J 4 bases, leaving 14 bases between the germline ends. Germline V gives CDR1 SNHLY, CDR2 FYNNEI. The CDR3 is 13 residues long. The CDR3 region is CATTGRGNQPQHF. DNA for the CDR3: TGTGCCACGACGGGGAGGGGGAATCAGCCCCAGCATTTT.

CDR3 sequence: CASSADMSSYNEQFF. CDR3 bases: TGTGCCAGCAGCGCCGACATGAGCTCCTACAATGAGCAGTTCTTC. The V and J genes are TRBV7-3 and TRBJ2-1; D is ambiguous. V was shortened by 5 bases and J by 0 bases, with 11 bases between the two germline ends. Germline CDR1 is SGHTA and CDR2 is FQGTGA. This CDR3 comprises 15 residues. Complete variable domain (other parts from reference TRBV7-3 and TRBJ2-1): GAGVSQTPSNKVTEKGKYVELRCDPISGHTALYWYRQSLGQGPEFLIYFQGTGAADDSGLPNDRFFAVRPEGSVSTLKIQRTERGDSAVYLCASSADMSSYNEQFFGPGTRLTVL.

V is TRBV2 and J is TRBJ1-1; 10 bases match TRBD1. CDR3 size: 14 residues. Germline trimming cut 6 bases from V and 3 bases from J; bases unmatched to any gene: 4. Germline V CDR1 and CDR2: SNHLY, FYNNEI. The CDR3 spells CASRGTGDHTEAFF. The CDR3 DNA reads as TGTGCCAGCAGGGGGACAGGGGATCACACTGAAGCTTTCTTT.

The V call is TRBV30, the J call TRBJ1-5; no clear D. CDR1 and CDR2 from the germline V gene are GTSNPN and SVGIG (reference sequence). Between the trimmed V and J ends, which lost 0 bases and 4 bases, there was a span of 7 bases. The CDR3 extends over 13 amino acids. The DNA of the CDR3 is TGTGCCTGGAGTGTTGGAGGTAATCAGCCCCAGCATTTT. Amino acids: CAWSVGGNQPQHF. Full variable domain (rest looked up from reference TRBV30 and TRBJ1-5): SQTIHQWPATLVQPVGSPLSLECTVEGTSNPNLYWYRQAAGRGLQLLFYSVGIGQISSEVPQNLSASRPQDRQFILSSKKLLLSDSGFYLCAWSVGGNQPQHFGDGTRLSIL.

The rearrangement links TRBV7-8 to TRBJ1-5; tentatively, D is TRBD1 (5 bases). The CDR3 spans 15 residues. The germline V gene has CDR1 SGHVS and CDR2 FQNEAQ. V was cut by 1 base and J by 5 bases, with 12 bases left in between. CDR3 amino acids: CASSLGQGFDQPQHF. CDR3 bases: TGTGCCAGCAGCTTAGGCCAGGGTTTCGATCAGCCCCAGCATTTT. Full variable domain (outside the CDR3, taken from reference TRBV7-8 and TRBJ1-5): GAGVSQSPRYKVAKRGQDVALRCDPISGHVSLFWYQQALGQGPEFLTYFQNEAQLDKSGLPSDRFFAERPEGSVSTLKIQRTQQEDSAVYLCASSLGQGFDQPQHFGDGTRLSIL.

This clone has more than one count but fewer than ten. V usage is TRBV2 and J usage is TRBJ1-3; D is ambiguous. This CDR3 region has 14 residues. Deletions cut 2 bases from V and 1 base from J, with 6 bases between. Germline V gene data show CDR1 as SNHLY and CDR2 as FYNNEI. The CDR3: CASSENTSGNTIYF. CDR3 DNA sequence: TGTGCCAGCAGTGAAAACACGTCTGGAAACACCATATATTTT.

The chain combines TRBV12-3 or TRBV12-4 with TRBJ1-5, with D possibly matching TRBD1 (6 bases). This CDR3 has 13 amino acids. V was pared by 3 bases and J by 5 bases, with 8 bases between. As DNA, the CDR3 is TGTGCCAGCAGTTTGACAGGCTATCAGCCCCAGCATTTT. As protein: CASSLTGYQPQHF.

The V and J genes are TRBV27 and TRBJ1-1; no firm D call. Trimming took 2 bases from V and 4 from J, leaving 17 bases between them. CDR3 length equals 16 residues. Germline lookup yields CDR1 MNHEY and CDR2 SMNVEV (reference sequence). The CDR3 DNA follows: TGTGCCAGCAGTTTACGGATGGAGGCCGGACGCACTGAAGCTTTCTTT. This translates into CASSLRMEAGRTEAFF.

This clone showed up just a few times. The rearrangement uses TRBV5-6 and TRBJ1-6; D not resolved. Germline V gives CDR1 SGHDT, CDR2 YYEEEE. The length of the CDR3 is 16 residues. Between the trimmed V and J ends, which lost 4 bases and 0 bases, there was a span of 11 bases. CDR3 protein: CASSTEGSSYNSPLHF. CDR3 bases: TGTGCCAGCAGCACCGAAGGGAGCTCCTATAATTCACCCCTCCACTTT.

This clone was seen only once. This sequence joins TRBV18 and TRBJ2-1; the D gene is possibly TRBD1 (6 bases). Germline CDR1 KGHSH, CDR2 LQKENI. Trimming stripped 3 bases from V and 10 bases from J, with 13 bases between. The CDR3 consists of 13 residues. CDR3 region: CASSPITGTEQFF. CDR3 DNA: TGTGCCAGCTCACCGATAACCGGGACAGAGCAGTTCTTC.

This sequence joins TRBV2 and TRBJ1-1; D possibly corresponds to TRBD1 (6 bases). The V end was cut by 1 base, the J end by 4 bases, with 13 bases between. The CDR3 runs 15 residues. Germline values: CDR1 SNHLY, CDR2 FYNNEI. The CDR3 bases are TGTGCCAGCAGTGAAGAAGGCCAGGGGAGCACTGAAGCTTTCTTT. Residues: CASSEEGQGSTEAFF.

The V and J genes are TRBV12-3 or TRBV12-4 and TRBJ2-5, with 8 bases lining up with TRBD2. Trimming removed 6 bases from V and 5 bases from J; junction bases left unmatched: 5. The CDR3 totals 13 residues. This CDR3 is CASSPGGHETQYF. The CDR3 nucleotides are TGTGCCAGCAGCCCGGGGGGGCACGAGACCCAGTACTTC.

The CDR3 coding sequence is TGTGCCAGCAGCTTGTCGGCAGGGGGACCTAGCCACACCTTC. Translated, it gives CASSLSAGGPSHTF. The chain employs TRBV5-5 and TRBJ1-2; 7 nucleotides align to TRBD1. Germline V CDR1 and CDR2: SGHKS, YYEKEE (reference sequence). The CDR3 runs 14 residues. V dropped 1 base and J dropped 12; count of bases not matched to a gene: 12.

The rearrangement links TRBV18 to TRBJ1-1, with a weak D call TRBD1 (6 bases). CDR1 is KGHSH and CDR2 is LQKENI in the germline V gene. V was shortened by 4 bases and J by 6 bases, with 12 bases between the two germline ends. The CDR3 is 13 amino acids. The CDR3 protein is CASSQDRIAEAFF. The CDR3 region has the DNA TGTGCCAGCTCACAAGACAGGATCGCTGAAGCTTTCTTT.

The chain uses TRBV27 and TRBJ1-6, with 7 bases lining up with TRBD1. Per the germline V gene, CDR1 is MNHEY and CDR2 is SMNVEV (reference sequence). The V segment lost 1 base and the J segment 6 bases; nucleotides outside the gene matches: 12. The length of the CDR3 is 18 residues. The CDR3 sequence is CASSLYPSTGTLNSPLHF. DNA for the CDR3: TGTGCCAGCAGTTTATACCCCTCGACAGGGACACTTAATTCACCCCTCCACTTT.

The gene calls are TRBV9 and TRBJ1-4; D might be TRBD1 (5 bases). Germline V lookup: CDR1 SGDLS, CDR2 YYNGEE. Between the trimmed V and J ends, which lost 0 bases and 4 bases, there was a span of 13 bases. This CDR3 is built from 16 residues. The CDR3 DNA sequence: TGTGCCAGCAGCGTAGGGGGGGATGTCGTTAATGAAAAACTGTTTTTT. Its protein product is CASSVGGDVVNEKLFF.

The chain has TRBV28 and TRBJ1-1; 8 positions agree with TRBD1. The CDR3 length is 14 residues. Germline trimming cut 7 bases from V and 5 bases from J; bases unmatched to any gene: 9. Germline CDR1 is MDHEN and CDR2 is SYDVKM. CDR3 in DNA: TGTGCCAGCACCATTCCAGGGGGCAGGACTGAAGCTTTCTTT. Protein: CASTIPGGRTEAFF.

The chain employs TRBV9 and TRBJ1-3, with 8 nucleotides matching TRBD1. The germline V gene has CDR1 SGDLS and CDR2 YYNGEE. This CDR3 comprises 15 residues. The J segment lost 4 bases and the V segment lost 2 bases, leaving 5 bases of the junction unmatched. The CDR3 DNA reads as TGTGCCAGCAGCGTGGGGAACAGGGGGGGAAACACCATATATTTT. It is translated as CASSVGNRGGNTIYF.

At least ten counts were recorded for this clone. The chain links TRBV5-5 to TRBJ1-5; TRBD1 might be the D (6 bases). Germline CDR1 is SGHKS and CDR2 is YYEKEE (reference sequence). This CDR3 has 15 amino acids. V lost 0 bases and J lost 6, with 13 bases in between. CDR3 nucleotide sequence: TGTGCCAGCAGCTTGGAGGGGGGGGCCGGTCAGCCCCAGCATTTT. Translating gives CASSLEGGAGQPQHF.